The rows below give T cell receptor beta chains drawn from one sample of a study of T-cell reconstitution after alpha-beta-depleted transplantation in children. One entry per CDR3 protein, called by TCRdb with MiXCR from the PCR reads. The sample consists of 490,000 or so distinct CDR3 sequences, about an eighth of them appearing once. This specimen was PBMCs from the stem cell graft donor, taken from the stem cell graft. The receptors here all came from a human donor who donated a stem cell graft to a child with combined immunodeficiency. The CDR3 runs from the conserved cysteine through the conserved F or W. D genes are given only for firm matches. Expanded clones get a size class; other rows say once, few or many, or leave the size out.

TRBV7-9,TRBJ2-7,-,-,CASSFTGNPYEQYF,TGTGCCAGCAGCTTTACAGGGAACCCCTACGAGCAGTACTTC
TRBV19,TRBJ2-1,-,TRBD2,CASSIPGGGNEQFF,TGTGCCAGTAGTATTCCGGGGGGTGGGAATGAGCAGTTCTTC
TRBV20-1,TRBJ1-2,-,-,CSAEDVQGYTF,TGCAGTGCTGAAGACGTTCAGGGCTACACCTTC
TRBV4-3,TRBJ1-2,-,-,CASSQTASNYGYTF,TGCGCCAGCAGCCAGACAGCTTCTAACTATGGCTACACCTTC
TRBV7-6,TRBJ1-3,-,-,CASSLAKGGGNTIYF,TGTGCCAGCAGCTTAGCGAAGGGCGGTGGAAACACCATATATTTT
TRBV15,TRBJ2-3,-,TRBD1,CATSRTGGVDTQYF,TGTGCCACCAGCCGGACAGGGGGCGTAGATACGCAGTATTTT
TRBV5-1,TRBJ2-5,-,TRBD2,CASSSTSGGAFRETQYF,TGCGCCAGCAGCTCCACTAGCGGGGGGGCATTCCGCGAGACCCAGTACTTC
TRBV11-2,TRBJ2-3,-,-,CASSSFDYIGWGADTQYF,TGTGCCTCCAGTTCCTTCGACTATATAGGGTGGGGGGCAGATACGCAGTATTTT
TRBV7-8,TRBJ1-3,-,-,CASSLLRGAGNTIYF,TGTGCCAGCAGCTTACTCAGGGGTGCTGGAAACACCATATATTTT
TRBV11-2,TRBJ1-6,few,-,CASSLSRAGSSYNSPLHF,TGTGCCAGCAGCTTAAGCCGGGCAGGCAGCTCCTATAATTCACCCCTCCACTTT
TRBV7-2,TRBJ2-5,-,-,CASSLGWKETQYF,TGTGCCAGCAGCTTAGGCTGGAAAGAGACCCAGTACTTC
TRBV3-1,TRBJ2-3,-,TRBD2,CASSLRLAGTTDTQYF,TGTGCCAGCAGCCTGAGACTAGCGGGGACCACAGATACGCAGTATTTT
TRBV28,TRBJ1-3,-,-,CASGRGTSGNTIYF,TGTGCCAGCGGGAGGGGAACCTCTGGAAACACCATATATTTT
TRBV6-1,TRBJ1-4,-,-,CASSEARRSEKLFF,TGTGCCAGCAGTGAAGCGCGACGAAGTGAAAAACTGTTTTTT
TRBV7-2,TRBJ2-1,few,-,CASSFLLSPYNEQFF,TGTGCCAGCAGCTTTTTGCTTAGCCCCTACAATGAGCAGTTCTTC
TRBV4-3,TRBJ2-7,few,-,CASSQDWQGAYEQYF,TGCGCCAGCAGCCAAGATTGGCAGGGAGCCTACGAGCAGTACTTC
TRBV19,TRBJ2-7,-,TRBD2,CASSLSGGLTGPYEQYF,TGTGCCAGTAGCCTTAGCGGGGGGCTTACTGGACCTTACGAGCAGTACTTC
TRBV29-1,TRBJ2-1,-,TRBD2,CSVEIAPAGLSSGYFNEQFF,TGCAGCGTTGAAATAGCTCCAGCAGGCCTGTCTAGCGGCTACTTCAATGAGCAGTTCTTC
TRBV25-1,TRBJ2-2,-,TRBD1,CAIHMDRENTGELFF,TGTGCCATCCACATGGACAGGGAGAACACCGGGGAGCTGTTTTTT
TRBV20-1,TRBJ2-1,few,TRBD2,CSARDSSGREIEQFF,TGCAGTGCTAGAGATTCTAGCGGGAGAGAAATTGAGCAGTTCTTC
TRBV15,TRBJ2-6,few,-,CATSRVTGVLTF,TGTGCCACCAGCAGAGTTACAGGCGTCCTGACTTTC
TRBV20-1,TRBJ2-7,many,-,CSASQPTYEQYF,TGCAGTGCTAGTCAGCCAACCTACGAGCAGTACTTC
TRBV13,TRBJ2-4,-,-,CASSLLWLQAKNIQYF,TGTGCCAGCAGCCTTCTGTGGTTGCAAGCCAAAAACATTCAGTACTTC
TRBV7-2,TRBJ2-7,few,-,CASSLWGSYEQYF,TGTGCCAGCAGCTTATGGGGGTCCTACGAGCAGTACTTC
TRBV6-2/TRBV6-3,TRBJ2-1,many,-,CASSLGPGLYNEQFF,TGTGCCAGCAGTTTGGGACCCGGCCTCTACAATGAGCAGTTCTTC